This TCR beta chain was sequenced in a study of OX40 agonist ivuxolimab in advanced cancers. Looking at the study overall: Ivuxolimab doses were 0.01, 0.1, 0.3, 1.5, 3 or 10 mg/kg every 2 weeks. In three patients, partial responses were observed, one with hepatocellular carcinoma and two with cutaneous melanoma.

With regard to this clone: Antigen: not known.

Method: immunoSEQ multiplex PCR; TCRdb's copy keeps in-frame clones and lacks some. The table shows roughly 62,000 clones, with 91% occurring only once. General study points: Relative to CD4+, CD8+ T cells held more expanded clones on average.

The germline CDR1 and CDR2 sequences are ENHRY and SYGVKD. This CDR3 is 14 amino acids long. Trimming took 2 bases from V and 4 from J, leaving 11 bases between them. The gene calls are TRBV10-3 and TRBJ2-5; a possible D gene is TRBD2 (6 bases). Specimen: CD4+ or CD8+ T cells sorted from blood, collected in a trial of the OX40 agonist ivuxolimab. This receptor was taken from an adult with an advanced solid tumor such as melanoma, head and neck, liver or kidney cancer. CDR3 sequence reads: CAISEVAGRETQYF. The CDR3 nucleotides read TGTGCCATCAGTGAGGTGGCGGGAAGAGAGACCCAGTACTTC.